The clone carrying this T cell receptor (beta chain) has ten or more counts. What it recognizes is unknown. The sample originates from a study of shared clonotypes between healthy human individuals. Study results and caveats: Generally, estimated richness proved larger in naive subsets than it did in memory subsets.

The assay was immunoSEQ multiplex PCR, and TCRdb's table has in-frame clones only and misses some. The data show around 1,000,000 clones, approximately 75% seen once. This sequence originates from a man younger than 35 in good health. Some clones in this sample may be carry-over from other donors' samples. Sequencing was performed on memory CD4+ T cells from PBMCs. Subset indicated: CD45RA-negative fraction.

CDR3 residues: CASSLSRTYGYTF. The DNA of the CDR3 is TGTGCCAGCAGTTTATCCCGGACATATGGCTACACCTTC. The chain joins TRBV27 to TRBJ1-2, with D possibly TRBD1 on 5 matching bases. CDR1 and CDR2 (germline): MNHEY, SMNVEV (reference sequence). This CDR3 region has 13 residues. Trimming stripped 0 bases from V and 5 bases from J, with 7 bases between.